This TCR beta chain is drawn from a study of shared clonotypes between healthy human individuals. Negatively enriched CD4+ T cells were divided by CD45RA into naive and memory. Remarks on this clone: Its specificity is not known.

Study-wide results and caveats: Researchers sampled blood only, noting tissue repertoires likely differ. Memory subsets generally showed smaller estimated richness than naive subsets did.

Assay used: immunoSEQ multiplex PCR; TCRdb lists only in-frame clones, some missing. The table records about 300,000 clones, around 72% of them present only once. This sequence was found in a man younger than 45 in good health. The source material was memory CD4+ T cells sorted from blood. As for subset: CD45RA-negative fraction.

The CDR3 DNA sequence: TGTGCCAGTAGTATAAATCAAATCTCCGGGGAGCTGTTTTTT. Its protein product is CASSINQISGELFF. V usage is TRBV19 and J usage is TRBJ2-2; no definite D call. Germline CDR1 and CDR2: LNHDA and SQIVND (reference sequence). CDR3 length: 14 residues. Trimming removed 2 bases at V and 6 bases at J, with 10 bases between. Using reference TRBV19 and TRBJ2-2 for the parts outside the CDR3, the full variable domain is DGGITQSPKYLFRKEGQNVTLSCEQNLNHDAMYWYRQDPGQGLRLIYYSQIVNDFQKGDIAEGYSVSREKKESFPLTVTSAQKNPTAFYLCASSINQISGELFFGEGSRLTVL.